These T cell receptor beta chains were read from a single sample in a study of CD8 T cells in ankylosing spondylitis. TCRdb itself ran the 5' RACE reads through MiXCR, one entry per CDR3 protein. The top ten clones hold roughly 14% of a sample with approximately 350,000 distinct CDR3 sequences, roughly 22% of them seen once. The sequencing input was blood, either unsorted or a sorted T cell fraction (not recorded which). These TCRs come from a male donor with ankylosing spondylitis or in good health (not recorded which). Each CDR3 is given with its conserved first and last residue. The order of the fields is D gene, J gene, V gene, clone size, CDR3 protein, CDR3 DNA. The D gene is left open where the match is weak. Expanded clones get a size class; other rows say once, few or many, or leave the size out.

D: -
J: TRBJ2-7
V: TRBV9
size: -
CDR3: CASSVEEAGAYEQYF
DNA: TGTGCCAGCAGCGTAGAAGAGGCAGGCGCCTACGAGCAGTACTTC

D: -
J: TRBJ2-6
V: TRBV29-1
size: few
CDR3: CSVETQSGANVLTF
DNA: TGCAGCGTTGAAACGCAGTCTGGGGCCAACGTCCTGACTTTC

D: TRBD2
J: TRBJ2-1
V: TRBV28
size: -
CDR3: CASSLLTSYEQFF
DNA: TGTGCCAGCAGTTTACTGACTAGCTATGAGCAGTTCTTC

D: -
J: TRBJ1-4
V: TRBV28
size: many
CDR3: CASSPNTGGGEKLFF
DNA: TGTGCCAGCAGTCCGAACACTGGAGGGGGTGAAAAACTGTTTTTT

D: TRBD1
J: TRBJ2-7
V: TRBV7-9
size: -
CDR3: CASSNAFGTGAYYEQYF
DNA: TGTGCCAGCAGCAACGCTTTTGGGACAGGGGCCTACTACGAGCAGTACTTC

D: TRBD2
J: TRBJ2-7
V: TRBV6-4
size: few
CDR3: CASSEGPSGAYEQYF
DNA: TGTGCCAGCAGTGAGGGTCCTAGCGGGGCCTACGAGCAGTACTTC

D: TRBD1
J: TRBJ2-7
V: TRBV7-8
size: few
CDR3: CASSFLPGQGAYEQYF
DNA: TGTGCCAGCAGCTTCTTACCGGGACAGGGGGCCTACGAGCAGTACTTC

D: -
J: TRBJ2-7
V: TRBV20-1
size: -
CDR3: CSARDERRGHSYEQYF
DNA: TGCAGTGCTAGAGATGAGCGGCGGGGGCACTCCTACGAGCAGTACTTC

D: TRBD2
J: TRBJ2-1
V: TRBV24-1
size: many
CDR3: CATSEGETSGGIGEQFF
DNA: TGTGCCACCAGTGAAGGGGAGACCAGCGGGGGAATAGGTGAGCAGTTCTTC

D: -
J: TRBJ1-2
V: TRBV20-1
size: few
CDR3: CSAISPEYGYTF
DNA: TGCAGTGCCATCTCCCCGGAGTATGGCTACACCTTC

D: TRBD1
J: TRBJ2-7
V: TRBV7-9
size: few
CDR3: CASSLPPGRGLLEQYF
DNA: TGTGCCAGCAGCCTCCCCCCCGGCAGGGGGCTACTTGAGCAGTACTTC

D: TRBD2
J: TRBJ2-7
V: TRBV20-1
size: -
CDR3: CSAPGLAGLGYEQYF
DNA: TGCAGTGCACCTGGACTAGCGGGGCTGGGGTACGAGCAGTACTTC

D: -
J: TRBJ2-2
V: TRBV5-1
size: few
CDR3: CASSLGWDTGELFF
DNA: TGCGCCAGCAGCTTGGGATGGGACACCGGGGAGCTGTTTTTT

D: TRBD2
J: TRBJ2-7
V: TRBV7-8
size: -
CDR3: CASTGGSQGYEQYF
DNA: TGTGCCAGCACGGGGGGTTCCCAAGGGTACGAGCAGTACTTC

D: TRBD1
J: TRBJ1-5
V: TRBV10-2
size: many
CDR3: CASSGEQGTSNQPQHF
DNA: TGCGCCAGCAGCGGAGAACAGGGGACGAGCAATCAGCCCCAGCATTTT

D: -
J: TRBJ2-7
V: TRBV4-1
size: few
CDR3: CASSHLGESEQYF
DNA: TGCGCCAGCAGCCATCTCGGGGAAAGCGAGCAGTACTTC

D: -
J: TRBJ2-1
V: TRBV7-9
size: few
CDR3: CASSPRTALASYNEQFF
DNA: TGTGCCAGCAGCCCCCGGACCGCTCTGGCCTCCTACAATGAGCAGTTCTTC

D: TRBD2
J: TRBJ2-3
V: TRBV6-4
size: many
CDR3: CASSDSIAGGQDTQYF
DNA: TGTGCCAGCAGTGACTCGATAGCGGGGGGTCAAGATACGCAGTATTTT

D: -
J: TRBJ1-5
V: TRBV4-1
size: few
CDR3: CASSVTDNSNQPQHF
DNA: TGCGCCAGCAGCGTAACAGACAATAGCAATCAGCCCCAGCATTTT

D: -
J: TRBJ2-1
V: TRBV20-1
size: few
CDR3: CSARDGHRIEQFF
DNA: TGCAGTGCTAGAGATGGGCACAGGATCGAGCAGTTCTTC

D: -
J: TRBJ2-3
V: TRBV12-5
size: few
CDR3: CASGLGTSTDTQYF
DNA: TGTGCTAGTGGTTTAGGAACTAGCACAGATACGCAGTATTTT

D: -
J: TRBJ2-3
V: TRBV16
size: -
CDR3: CASSQSSTDTQYF
DNA: TGTGCCAGCAGCCAATCAAGCACAGATACGCAGTATTTT

D: -
J: TRBJ1-1
V: TRBV7-3
size: -
CDR3: CASSLHGDTEAFF
DNA: TGTGCCAGCAGCTTACATGGGGACACTGAAGCTTTCTTT

D: -
J: TRBJ2-5
V: TRBV4-1
size: -
CDR3: CASSQVVLETQYF
DNA: TGCGCCAGCAGCCAAGTGGTCTTGGAGACCCAGTACTTC

D: -
J: TRBJ2-7
V: TRBV2
size: many
CDR3: CASSEALRVAYSYEQYF
DNA: TGTGCCAGCAGTGAAGCGCTTCGGGTAGCATACTCCTACGAGCAGTACTTC

D: -
J: TRBJ2-1
V: TRBV21-1
size: few
CDR3: CASSIPSGGAQYNEQFF
DNA: TGTGCCAGCAGCATTCCTTCCGGGGGGGCCCAATACAATGAGCAGTTCTTC

D: -
J: TRBJ2-7
V: TRBV12-3/TRBV12-4
size: -
CDR3: CASREAYEQYF
DNA: TGTGCCAGCAGGGAGGCCTACGAGCAGTACTTC

D: -
J: TRBJ2-3
V: TRBV2
size: -
CDR3: CASSEAGGATQDTQYF
DNA: TGTGCCAGCAGTGAAGCAGGGGGGGCCACACAGGATACGCAGTATTTT

D: TRBD2
J: TRBJ2-5
V: TRBV28
size: once
CDR3: CASSSIGGETQYF
DNA: TGTGCCAGCAGTTCGATCGGGGGGGAGACCCAGTACTTC

D: -
J: TRBJ2-1
V: TRBV29-1
size: few
CDR3: CSPIGGSSYNEQFF
DNA: TGCAGCCCCATCGGTGGGAGCTCCTACAATGAGCAGTTCTTC

D: -
J: TRBJ1-3
V: TRBV13
size: -
CDR3: CASSSGQLSGNTIYF
DNA: TGTGCCAGCAGCTCCGGACAGCTTTCTGGAAACACCATATATTTT

D: TRBD1
J: TRBJ1-2
V: TRBV19
size: -
CDR3: CASSIAGGALGYGYTF
DNA: TGTGCCAGTAGTATTGCAGGGGGAGCCTTAGGCTATGGCTACACCTTC

D: -
J: TRBJ1-1
V: TRBV27
size: few
CDR3: CASSFRGGGTEAFF
DNA: TGTGCCAGCAGTTTTCGCGGGGGAGGGACTGAAGCTTTCTTT

D: -
J: TRBJ2-2
V: TRBV11-1
size: -
CDR3: CASSFRATGELFF
DNA: TGTGCCAGCAGCTTCCGGGCCACCGGGGAGCTGTTTTTT

D: TRBD1
J: TRBJ1-1
V: TRBV7-9
size: few
CDR3: CASSGTGRTTEAFF
DNA: TGTGCCAGCAGCGGGACAGGGAGAACTACTGAAGCTTTCTTT

D: -
J: TRBJ1-5
V: TRBV7-8
size: few
CDR3: CASSPYPYSNQPQHF
DNA: TGTGCCAGCAGCCCGTACCCATATAGCAATCAGCCCCAGCATTTT

D: -
J: TRBJ1-5
V: TRBV20-1
size: -
CDR3: CSAEEDSYQPQHF
DNA: TGCAGTGCAGAAGAGGACAGTTATCAGCCCCAGCATTTT

D: TRBD2
J: TRBJ2-1
V: TRBV6-5
size: -
CDR3: CASSYVLAGTNEQFF
DNA: TGTGCCAGCAGTTATGTACTAGCGGGGACCAATGAGCAGTTCTTC

D: -
J: TRBJ2-2
V: TRBV6-5
size: few
CDR3: CASSYKGELTGELFF
DNA: TGTGCCAGCAGTTACAAAGGAGAACTAACCGGGGAGCTGTTTTTT

D: TRBD2
J: TRBJ2-1
V: TRBV6-1
size: few
CDR3: CASSSTSGGAHEQFF
DNA: TGTGCCAGCAGCTCGACTAGCGGGGGGGCCCATGAGCAGTTCTTC

D: -
J: TRBJ2-5
V: TRBV7-9
size: -
CDR3: CASSVERETQYF
DNA: TGTGCCAGCAGCGTCGAACGAGAGACCCAGTACTTC

D: -
J: TRBJ2-1
V: TRBV29-1
size: many
CDR3: CSVEVPTGDTPYNEQFF
DNA: TGCAGCGTTGAAGTTCCGACGGGGGACACCCCCTACAATGAGCAGTTCTTC

D: TRBD2
J: TRBJ2-3
V: TRBV7-9
size: -
CDR3: CASSLPLAGGSTDTQYF
DNA: TGTGCCAGCAGCTTACCCCTAGCGGGGGGCAGCACAGATACGCAGTATTTT

D: TRBD2
J: TRBJ2-5
V: TRBV2
size: -
CDR3: CASSVGSVGLAVRETQYF
DNA: TGTGCCAGCAGTGTCGGATCGGTGGGGCTAGCGGTCCGGGAGACCCAGTACTTC

D: TRBD1
J: TRBJ2-3
V: TRBV9
size: -
CDR3: CASGSTGGRTDTQYF
DNA: TGTGCCAGCGGGTCGACAGGGGGACGCACAGATACGCAGTATTTT

D: -
J: TRBJ2-4
V: TRBV3-1
size: few
CDR3: CASSQEFGLEAKNIQYF
DNA: TGTGCCAGCAGCCAAGAATTCGGGCTTGAAGCCAAAAACATTCAGTACTTC

D: -
J: TRBJ2-5
V: TRBV10-3
size: -
CDR3: CAISDLNREEETQYF
DNA: TGTGCCATCAGTGACCTCAACAGGGAGGAAGAGACCCAGTACTTC

D: -
J: TRBJ2-7
V: TRBV7-9
size: -
CDR3: CASSPGGPFEQYF
DNA: TGTGCCAGCAGCCCCGGTGGGCCGTTCGAGCAGTACTTC

D: -
J: TRBJ1-2
V: TRBV28
size: -
CDR3: CASTGFVNYGYTF
DNA: TGTGCCAGTACAGGGTTCGTTAACTATGGCTACACCTTC

D: TRBD2
J: TRBJ2-1
V: TRBV20-1
size: -
CDR3: CSATIVSSGRSSYNEQFF
DNA: TGCAGTGCCACAATAGTTTCTAGCGGCCGAAGCTCCTACAATGAGCAGTTCTTC

D: -
J: TRBJ2-3
V: TRBV4-1
size: -
CDR3: CASSQEGPFSTDTQYF
DNA: TGCGCCAGCAGCCAAGAGGGACCCTTTAGCACAGATACGCAGTATTTT

D: -
J: TRBJ2-2
V: TRBV11-2
size: few
CDR3: CASSTRVENTGELFF
DNA: TGTGCCAGCAGCACCAGGGTAGAGAACACCGGGGAGCTGTTTTTT

D: TRBD2
J: TRBJ2-5
V: TRBV12-3/TRBV12-4
size: few
CDR3: CASSFIGGASETQYF
DNA: TGTGCCAGCAGTTTTATCGGGGGGGCCTCAGAGACCCAGTACTTC

D: -
J: TRBJ1-1
V: TRBV12-3/TRBV12-4
size: -
CDR3: CASSSTGTNTEAFF
DNA: TGTGCCAGCAGTTCCACAGGGACGAACACTGAAGCTTTCTTT

D: -
J: TRBJ1-4
V: TRBV4-1
size: -
CDR3: CASSTGSVEEKLFF
DNA: TGCGCCAGCAGCACGGGGTCCGTGGAGGAAAAACTGTTTTTT

D: TRBD2
J: TRBJ2-5
V: TRBV20-1
size: few
CDR3: CSARLGLAGGPTHQETQYF
DNA: TGCAGTGCTAGATTGGGACTAGCGGGGGGGCCCACCCACCAAGAGACCCAGTACTTC

D: -
J: TRBJ2-3
V: TRBV12-3/TRBV12-4
size: -
CDR3: CASSPPWGAQYF
DNA: TGTGCCAGCAGTCCGCCATGGGGGGCGCAGTATTTT

D: TRBD2
J: TRBJ2-1
V: TRBV28
size: few
CDR3: CASADDWEGNNEQFF
DNA: TGTGCCAGCGCGGACGATTGGGAGGGAAACAATGAGCAGTTCTTC